Sequencing of this TCR beta chain was carried out in a study of blood T cell repertoires in COVID-19. Sequencing used immunoSEQ multiplex PCR; TCRdb keeps in-frame clones, though not all of them. The table records approximately 250,000 clones, around 88% of them present only once. Trimming cost V 2 bases and J 2 bases, with 4 bases left between them. The CDR3 length is 13 residues. This clone appeared once. The chain links TRBV12-3 or TRBV12-4 to TRBJ1-5, with D hard to call. This receptor was identified in a woman between 40 and 55 years old with acute COVID-19. What was sequenced was PBMCs or T cells enriched from blood (not recorded which). The CDR3 region has the DNA TGTGCCAGCAGTTTATCGGGCAATCAGCCCCAGCATTTT. The encoded protein is CASSLSGNQPQHF.